These 18 T cell receptor beta chains were sequenced from one sample in a study of blood T cell repertoires in COVID-19. Profiling relied on immunoSEQ multiplex PCR, and the TCRdb table lists in-frame clones only, not all of them. The table shows approximately 150,000 clones, with roughly 82% occurring only once. Input material: PBMCs or T cells enriched from blood (not recorded which). Receptors were obtained from a man over 45 who had recovered from COVID-19.

This clone was counted a few times. The chain has TRBV19 and TRBJ1-2, with D possibly TRBD1 on 6 matching bases. The CDR3 is 16 amino acids. The V end was cut by 6 bases, the J end by 4 bases, with 21 bases between. Germline CDR1 and CDR2: LNHDA and SQIVND (reference sequence). CDR3 nucleotide sequence: TGTGCCAGTAGGGGCTCGGTAGGGGGAGTCGGCTATGGCTACACCTTC. Amino acids: CASRGSVGGVGYGYTF.

The chain combines TRBV5-1 with TRBJ1-2, with D unclear. This CDR3 has 13 amino acids. V was clipped by 4 bases and J by 3 bases, with 10 bases between them. Germline-derived CDR1 and CDR2 are SGHRS and YFSETQ. CDR3 nucleotides: TGCGCCAGCAGCCGTGGAGATGACTATGGCTACACCTTC. It is translated as CASSRGDDYGYTF.

This chain links TRBV6-5 with TRBJ1-5; D possibly corresponds to TRBD1 (6 bases). V lost 11 bases to trimming and J lost 1 base, with 12 bases between them. Germline loops: CDR1 MNHEY, CDR2 SVGAGI. The CDR3 runs to 13 residues. The CDR3 loop is CACTGQSNQPQHF. CDR3 in DNA: TGTGCCTGCACCGGACAGAGCAATCAGCCCCAGCATTTT.

The chain has TRBV6-5 and TRBJ1-2; TRBD1 matches at 10 bases. The CDR3 consists of 14 residues. Germline CDR1 reads MNHEY; CDR2 reads SVGAGI. V shed 6 bases and J 3 bases; nucleotides not matched to a gene: 4. The CDR3 bases are TGTGCCAGCAGAGACAGGGGGCGGCACTATGGCTACACCTTC. It specifies CASRDRGRHYGYTF.

The chain uses TRBV3-1 (or the pseudogene TRBV3-2) and TRBJ2-1, with D maybe TRBD1 (5 bases). The V end was cut by 2 bases, the J end by 6 bases, with 11 bases between. This CDR3 region has 14 residues. The V gene's germline CDR1 is LGHDT and CDR2 YNNKEL (reference sequence). The CDR3 region is CASSQRSQGNEQFF. Written as DNA, the CDR3 is TGTGCCAGCAGCCAAAGGAGTCAGGGCAATGAGCAGTTCTTC.

This chain uses TRBV5-1 with TRBJ2-1, with D possibly being TRBD1 (5 bases). Germline loops: CDR1 SGHRS, CDR2 YFSETQ. V lost 0 bases and J 7 bases, leaving 14 bases between the germline ends. The CDR3 has 15 residues. The CDR3 DNA reads as TGCGCCAGCAGCTTGGATTCAGGGATGGGGAATGAGCAGTTCTTC. Translating gives CASSLDSGMGNEQFF. Drawing the rest from reference TRBV5-1 and TRBJ2-1, the complete variable domain is KAGVTQTPRYLIKTRGQQVTLSCSPISGHRSVSWYQQTPGQGLQFLFEYFSETQRNKGNFPGRFSGRQFSNSRSEMNVSTLELGDSALYLCASSLDSGMGNEQFFGPGTRLTVL.

J is TRBJ1-6 and V is TRBV10-1, with TRBD1 as a possible D gene (6 bases). Germline V gives CDR1 WNHNN, CDR2 SYGVQD (reference sequence). This CDR3 contains 15 residues. The V end was cut by 4 bases, the J end by 9 bases, with 16 bases between. The CDR3 sequence is CASSASGVGISPLHF. In nucleotides, the CDR3 is TGCGCCAGCAGTGCGTCAGGGGTCGGCATTTCACCCCTCCACTTT.

This chain links TRBV6-1 with TRBJ1-4; D is unclear. V lost 2 bases and J 0 bases, leaving 10 bases between the germline ends. The CDR3 has 16 residues. The germline gives CDR1 MNHNS, CDR2 SASEGT. The CDR3 here is CASSELRYATNEKLFF. In DNA, the CDR3 is TGTGCCAGCAGTGAACTTCGGTATGCAACTAATGAAAAACTGTTTTTT.

The chain couples TRBV27 to TRBJ2-7; D unclear. Germline V gene lookup returns CDR1 MNHEY and CDR2 SMNVEV (reference sequence). This CDR3 contains 11 residues. The V and J ends lost 5 bases and 2 bases respectively, with 4 bases between them. CDR3 sequence: CASSTTYEQYF. The CDR3 DNA sequence: TGTGCCAGCAGTACTACCTACGAGCAGTACTTC.

The V call is TRBV28, the J call TRBJ1-6; tentative D call: TRBD1 (6 bases). Germline V lookup: CDR1 MDHEN, CDR2 SYDVKM. The CDR3 runs 16 residues. Trimming removed 3 bases from V and 1 base from J, with 10 bases in between. DNA of the CDR3: TGTGCCAGCAGTTTCACAGGGTTATCCTATAATTCACCCCTCCACTTT. Protein sequence: CASSFTGLSYNSPLHF. Based on the CDR3 plus reference TRBV28 and TRBJ1-6, the full variable domain is DVKVTQSSRYLVKRTGEKVFLECVQDMDHENMFWYRQDPGLGLRLIYFSYDVKMKEKGDIPEGYSVSREKKERFSLILESASTNQTSMYLCASSFTGLSYNSPLHFGNGTRLTVT.

This clone has a handful of counts. This chain joins TRBV7-2 and TRBJ1-2; D unresolved. The germline V gene has CDR1 SGHTA and CDR2 FQGNSA. This CDR3 contains 16 residues. The V end was cut by 1 base, the J end by 0 bases, with 12 bases between. The CDR3 bases are TGTGCCAGCAGCTTAGATAGTGTCATAGCTAACTATGGCTACACCTTC. Residues: CASSLDSVIANYGYTF.

This chain joins TRBV20-1 and TRBJ2-2; tentatively, D is TRBD1 (5 bases). Looked up from germline, CDR1 is DFQATT and CDR2 is SNEGSKA (reference sequence). The CDR3 spans 14 residues. Trimming stripped 3 bases from V and 1 base from J, with 9 bases between. In DNA form, the CDR3 reads TGCAGTGCTAGTTTGCAGGGGAACACCGGGGAGCTGTTTTTT. This translates into CSASLQGNTGELFF.

The J gene is TRBJ1-2, the V gene TRBV29-1; TRBD1 agrees at 10 bases. Germline CDR1 and CDR2: SQVTM and ANQGSEA. The CDR3 sequence is 14 residues long. Trimming took 6 bases from V and 8 from J; bases not matched to a gene: 12. The CDR3 sequence is CSVTKTGTGVGYTF. Here the CDR3 DNA reads TGCAGCGTGACGAAAACCGGGACAGGGGTGGGCTACACCTTC.

This clone has just a few counts. V usage is TRBV6-1 and J usage is TRBJ1-5; D is possibly TRBD1 (6 bases). Looked up from germline, CDR1 is MNHNS and CDR2 is SASEGT. Trimming stripped 1 base from V and 1 base from J, with 17 bases between. The CDR3 sequence is 18 residues long. The CDR3 bases are TGTGCCAGCAGTGAAGAGAGGGCCAGGGGTTTGAGCAATCAGCCCCAGCATTTT. Encoded protein: CASSEERARGLSNQPQHF.

The sample holds one count of this clone. This rearrangement joins TRBV6-5 to TRBJ1-1; D gene uncertain. CDR1 MNHEY and CDR2 SVGAGI come from the germline V gene. Trimming took off 6 bases at V and 2 bases at J, with 10 bases between the two ends. There are 13 residues in the CDR3. The CDR3 spells CASRDYLNTEAFF. CDR3 nucleotide sequence: TGTGCCAGCAGGGACTATCTAAACACTGAAGCTTTCTTT.

The chain is built from TRBV5-4 and TRBJ2-7; TRBD1 matches at 10 bases. CDR1 is SGHNT and CDR2 is YYREEE in the germline V gene (reference sequence). The junction had 9 bases not matched to a gene; V was cut back by 4 bases and J by 2 bases. The CDR3 contains 16 residues. The CDR3 DNA follows: TGTGCCAGCAGCAAGACGACCGGGACAGGGGCCTACGAGCAGTACTTC. Its translation: CASSKTTGTGAYEQYF. Full variable domain (remainder filled in from reference TRBV5-4 and TRBJ2-7): ETGVTQSPTHLIKTRGQQVTLRCSSQSGHNTVSWYQQALGQGPQFIFQYYREEENGRGNFPPRFSGLQFPNYSSELNVNALELDDSALYLCASSKTTGTGAYEQYFGPGTRLTVT.

This clone appeared a single time. The V and J genes are TRBV10-3 and TRBJ1-1; D ambiguous. The CDR3 extends over 12 amino acids. Germline V gives CDR1 ENHRY, CDR2 SYGVKD. V lost 11 bases and J 4 bases, leaving 14 bases between the germline ends. CDR3 residues: CAVKEEGTEAFF. The CDR3 DNA follows: TGTGCCGTCAAGGAAGAGGGCACTGAAGCTTTCTTT.

The chain employs TRBV4-2 and TRBJ2-7; 10 bases align to TRBD2. V trimming: 1 base; J trimming: 4 bases; junction bases outside the gene matches: 10. CDR1 LGHNA and CDR2 YNFKEQ come from the germline V gene. This CDR3 contains 17 residues. As DNA, the CDR3 is TGTGCCAGCAGCCAAGTTAACCTTATAGCGGGGGGATACGAGCAGTACTTC. It is translated as CASSQVNLIAGGYEQYF.